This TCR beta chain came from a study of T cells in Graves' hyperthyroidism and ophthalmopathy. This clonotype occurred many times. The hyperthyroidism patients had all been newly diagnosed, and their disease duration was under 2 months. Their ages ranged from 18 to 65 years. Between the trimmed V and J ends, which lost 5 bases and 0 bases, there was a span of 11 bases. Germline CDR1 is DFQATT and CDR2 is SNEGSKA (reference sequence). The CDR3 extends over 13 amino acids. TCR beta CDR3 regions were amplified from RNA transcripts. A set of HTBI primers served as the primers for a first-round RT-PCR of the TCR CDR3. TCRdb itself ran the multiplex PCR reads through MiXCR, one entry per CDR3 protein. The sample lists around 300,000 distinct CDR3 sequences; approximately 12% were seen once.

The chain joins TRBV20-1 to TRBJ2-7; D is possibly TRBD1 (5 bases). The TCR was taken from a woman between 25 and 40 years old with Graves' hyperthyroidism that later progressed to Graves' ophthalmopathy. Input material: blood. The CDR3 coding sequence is TGCAGTGCTCACGACAGAATCTCCTACGAGCAGTACTTC. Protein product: CSAHDRISYEQYF.